Listed here are 27 T cell receptor beta chains from one sample, sequenced in a study of T cell responses to AZD1222 COVID-19 vaccine. This table comes from immunoSEQ multiplex PCR, and its TCRdb copy is limited to in-frame clones, with some not included. Here the sample spans around 270,000 clones, around 93% being singletons. Specimen: peripheral blood, collected 28 days after the second AZD1222 dose. Receptor source: an adult who received the AZD1222 COVID-19 vaccine.

The gene calls are TRBV28 and TRBJ2-7; 7 nucleotides line up with TRBD1. This CDR3 contains 13 residues. Germline lookup yields CDR1 MDHEN and CDR2 SYDVKM. V was clipped by 8 bases and J by 2 bases; unmatched bases: 6. The CDR3 sequence is CASLRDRTYEQYF. The CDR3 nucleotides read TGTGCCAGCCTACGGGACAGAACCTACGAGCAGTACTTC.

V and J are TRBV4-1 and TRBJ1-4; D gene uncertain. This CDR3 has 13 residues. The germline gives CDR1 MGHRA, CDR2 YSYEKL. The ends were cut back, 0 bases at V and 7 bases at J, with 6 bases in the middle. In nucleotides, the CDR3 is TGCGCCAGCAGCCAAGATTTGGTTGAAAAACTGTTTTTT. It translates to CASSQDLVEKLFF.

V usage is TRBV2 and J usage is TRBJ2-3, with D perhaps TRBD2 (6 bases). The V end lost 5 bases, the J end lost 5 bases, and 11 bases lay between the germline ends. This CDR3 comprises 13 residues. The germline V gene encodes CDR1 SNHLY and CDR2 FYNNEI. The CDR3 is CASSRTGVDTQYF. In DNA form, the CDR3 reads TGTGCCAGCAGTCGAACGGGGGTAGATACGCAGTATTTT. Looking up the rest from reference TRBV2 and TRBJ2-3 gives the full variable domain: EPEVTQTPSHQVTQMGQEVILRCVPISNHLYFYWYRQILGQKVEFLVSFYNNEISEKSEIFDDQFSVERPDGSNFTLKIRSTKLEDSAMYFCASSRTGVDTQYFGPGTRLTVL.

This chain links TRBV27 with TRBJ1-5; possibly TRBD1 for D (5 bases). Looked up from germline, CDR1 is MNHEY and CDR2 is SMNVEV (reference sequence). The V end lost 2 bases, the J end lost 5 bases, and 16 bases lay between the germline ends. The CDR3 consists of 16 residues. In nucleotides, the CDR3 is TGTGCCAGCAGTTTACGTCCTTCAGGGTCCGATCAGCCCCAGCATTTT. Amino acid sequence: CASSLRPSGSDQPQHF.

The genes are TRBV7-8 and TRBJ2-5; 7 bases map to TRBD1. CDR1 SGHVS and CDR2 FQNEAQ come from the germline V gene. This CDR3 comprises 15 residues. With 3 bases clipped from V and 5 bases from J, the junction kept 9 bases outside the gene matches. The CDR3 protein is CASSFEQGRWETQYF. DNA for the CDR3: TGTGCCAGCAGCTTCGAACAGGGGCGCTGGGAGACCCAGTACTTC. The variable domain in full, with the rest retrieved from reference TRBV7-8 and TRBJ2-5, is GAGVSQSPRYKVAKRGQDVALRCDPISGHVSLFWYQQALGQGPEFLTYFQNEAQLDKSGLPSDRFFAERPEGSVSTLKIQRTQQEDSAVYLCASSFEQGRWETQYFGPGTRLLVL.

The chain uses TRBV7-2 and TRBJ2-1, with TRBD2 matching over 10 bases. V shed 0 bases and J 4 bases; nucleotides not matched to a gene: 6. This CDR3 is 17 amino acids long. Germline V gene data show CDR1 as SGHTA and CDR2 as FQGNSA. The CDR3 region has the DNA TGTGCCAGCAGCTTAGCGCAGGCGACTAGCGGGTACAATGAGCAGTTCTTC. The encoded protein is CASSLAQATSGYNEQFF.

The chain employs TRBV25-1 and TRBJ2-2, with D unresolved. The germline V and J ends were trimmed by 3 bases and 4 bases, with 6 bases remaining between them. The CDR3 covers 13 residues. Looked up from germline, CDR1 is MGHDK and CDR2 is SYGVNS. As DNA, the CDR3 is TGTGCCAGCAGTGACCGAACCACCGGGGAGCTGTTTTTT. It encodes CASSDRTTGELFF. Complete variable domain (other parts from reference TRBV25-1 and TRBJ2-2): EADIYQTPRYLVIGTGKKITLECSQTMGHDKMYWYQQDPGMELHLIHYSYGVNSTEKGDLSSESTVSRIRTEHFPLTLESARPSHTSQYLCASSDRTTGELFFGEGSRLTVL.

CDR3 sequence reads: CASSGPGQLSSYEQYF. The CDR3 DNA reads as TGTGCCAGCAGCGGCCCTGGCCAGCTAAGCTCCTACGAGCAGTACTTC. The V call is TRBV21-1, the J call TRBJ2-7. TRBV21-1 is a recognized pseudogene. The CDR3 covers 16 residues.

This clone appeared once. This chain links TRBV13 with TRBJ2-2; D uncertain. CDR1 is PRHDT, CDR2 FYEKMQ, per germline (reference sequence). The CDR3 loop spans 12 amino acids. Trimming removed 5 bases at V and 5 bases at J, with 6 bases between. The CDR3 here is CASSPPTGELFF. DNA of the CDR3: TGTGCCAGCAGCCCGCCGACCGGGGAGCTGTTTTTT.

The rearrangement uses TRBV7-2 and TRBJ1-4; TRBD1 agrees at 7 bases. The CDR3 loop spans 14 amino acids. Germline values: CDR1 SGHTA, CDR2 FQGNSA. V dropped 5 bases and J dropped 8; count of bases not matched to a gene: 8. CDR3 in amino acids: CASSITGVGEKLFF. The CDR3 nucleotides read TGTGCCAGCAGCATAACAGGGGTTGGGGAAAAACTGTTTTTT.

This clone occurred once. The chain has TRBV24-1 and TRBJ2-1, with D possibly being TRBD1 (5 bases). The CDR3 consists of 15 residues. Germline V gives CDR1 KGHDR, CDR2 SFDVKD. V was trimmed by 4 bases and J by 2 bases, leaving 11 bases between them. The CDR3: CATSDPGRAYNEQFF. The CDR3 nucleotides are TGTGCCACCAGTGACCCCGGCAGGGCCTACAATGAGCAGTTCTTC.

This rearrangement joins TRBV29-1 to TRBJ1-4; TRBD1 aligns across 8 bases. The V gene end was trimmed by 6 bases and the J gene end by 5 bases; junction bases not matched to a gene: 2. CDR1 is SQVTM and CDR2 is ANQGSEA in the germline V gene. This CDR3 is 12 amino acids long. DNA for the CDR3: TGCAGCGTCGCAGGGGGCAATGAAAAACTGTTTTTT. Translating gives CSVAGGNEKLFF.

This rearrangement joins TRBV12-3 or TRBV12-4 to TRBJ1-1; D call uncertain. Deletions cut 3 bases from V and 1 base from J, with 6 bases between. The CDR3 runs to 13 residues. CDR3 in amino acids: CASSLSGNTEAFF. In nucleotides, the CDR3 is TGTGCCAGCAGTTTGAGTGGGAACACTGAAGCTTTCTTT.

This chain links TRBV28 with TRBJ1-5; D is uncertain. V was shortened by 6 bases and J by 3 bases, with 18 bases between the two germline ends. This CDR3 spans 16 amino acids. Germline V lookup: CDR1 MDHEN, CDR2 SYDVKM. The CDR3 region has the DNA TGTGCCAGCAGGCGAACCGGGCCTGCAACCAATCAGCCCCAGCATTTT. Its translation: CASRRTGPATNQPQHF.

The V gene is TRBV9, the J gene TRBJ2-3; D gene unclear. The CDR3 consists of 13 residues. Per the germline V gene, CDR1 is SGDLS and CDR2 is YYNGEE. The ends were cut back, 0 bases at V and 3 bases at J, with 5 bases in the middle. DNA for the CDR3: TGTGCCAGCAGCGTAGCTACGACAGATACGCAGTATTTT. It is translated as CASSVATTDTQYF.

The genes are TRBV7-9 and TRBJ1-1; D is uncertain. The CDR3 runs to 13 residues. Looked up from germline, CDR1 is SEHNR and CDR2 is FQNEAQ (reference sequence). Trimming removed 7 bases at V and 7 bases at J, with 16 bases between. CDR3 amino acids: CASNRHLLDEAFF. The CDR3 region has the DNA TGTGCCAGCAACCGACACCTACTCGATGAAGCTTTCTTT.

J is TRBJ2-2 and V is TRBV28, with D perhaps given as TRBD1 or TRBD2 (5 bases each). Germline CDR1 MDHEN, CDR2 SYDVKM. V lost 2 bases and J lost 7, with 11 bases in between. CDR3 length equals 14 residues. The CDR3 DNA reads as TGTGCCAGCAGTTTAACCGGGGCTGGCGGGGAGCTGTTTTTT. This encodes CASSLTGAGGELFF. The variable domain in full, with the rest retrieved from reference TRBV28 and TRBJ2-2, is DVKVTQSSRYLVKRTGEKVFLECVQDMDHENMFWYRQDPGLGLRLIYFSYDVKMKEKGDIPEGYSVSREKKERFSLILESASTNQTSMYLCASSLTGAGGELFFGEGSRLTVL.

This CDR3 is CATSDPDRGRDNEQFF. DNA for the CDR3: TGTGCCACCAGTGATCCGGACAGGGGAAGAGACAATGAGCAGTTCTTC. V usage is TRBV24-1 and J usage is TRBJ2-1, with 9 bases matching TRBD1. There are 16 residues in the CDR3. With 3 bases clipped from V and 5 bases from J, the junction kept 7 bases outside the gene matches. Germline V lookup: CDR1 KGHDR, CDR2 SFDVKD.

This clone appeared once. The chain employs TRBV28 and TRBJ2-7; D uncertain. Germline CDR1 reads MDHEN; CDR2 reads SYDVKM. The length of the CDR3 is 12 residues. V was trimmed by 5 bases and J by 1 base, leaving 6 bases between them. CDR3 DNA sequence: TGTGCCAGCAGTAGGCCTTCCTACGAGCAGTACTTC. Protein product: CASSRPSYEQYF.

The chain joins TRBV9 to TRBJ1-4; 8 bases map to TRBD1. V shed 3 bases, J shed 3 bases, and the junction held 4 bases outside the gene matches. This CDR3 has 15 amino acids. Looked up from germline, CDR1 is SGDLS and CDR2 is YYNGEE. CDR3 nucleotides: TGTGCCAGCAGCGGGCAGGGGGCCTCTAATGAAAAACTGTTTTTT. Translation: CASSGQGASNEKLFF. Combining the CDR3 with reference TRBV9 and TRBJ1-4 gives the whole variable domain DSGVTQTPKHLITATGQRVTLRCSPRSGDLSVYWYQQSLDQGLQFLIQYYNGEERAKGNILERFSAQQFPDLHSELNLSSLELGDSALYFCASSGQGASNEKLFFGSGTQLSVL.

This clone has just one count. This chain links TRBV6-6 with TRBJ2-5; D gene ambiguous. CDR1 MNHNY and CDR2 SVGAGI come from the germline V gene (reference sequence). This CDR3 comprises 13 residues. V shed 6 bases and J shed 1 base, with 9 bases lying between them. The chain's CDR3 is CASRLDTQETQYF. In DNA, the CDR3 is TGTGCCAGCAGACTCGACACCCAAGAGACCCAGTACTTC.

The chain joins TRBV19 to TRBJ1-5, with no clear D. Trimming left V 7 bases short and J 3 bases short, with 13 bases between. The CDR3 is made up of 14 amino acids. Germline V lookup: CDR1 LNHDA, CDR2 SQIVND (reference sequence). Written as DNA, the CDR3 is TGTGCCAGTAATTGGAAACACCTCAATCAGCCCCAGCATTTT. Its protein product is CASNWKHLNQPQHF.

J is TRBJ1-2 and V is TRBV29-1; D is perhaps TRBD1 (5 bases). This CDR3 comprises 14 residues. CDR1 and CDR2 from the germline V gene are SQVTM and ANQGSEA. Deletions cut 6 bases from V and 6 bases from J, with 20 bases between. As DNA, the CDR3 is TGCAGCGTCAGCAACAGGAACCTCGGGCATGGCTACACCTTC. It specifies CSVSNRNLGHGYTF.

The chain recombines TRBV29-1 with TRBJ2-3, with TRBD1 as a possible D gene (5 bases). CDR3 size: 13 residues. V was shortened by 4 bases and J by 4 bases, with 12 bases between the two germline ends. Germline values: CDR1 SQVTM, CDR2 ANQGSEA. The DNA of the CDR3 is TGCAGCGTTGGGGCGGTAGGGGCAGATACGCAGTATTTT. Its protein product is CSVGAVGADTQYF.

The genes are TRBV10-3 and TRBJ2-1; the D is unclear. V lost 3 bases and J lost 6, with 6 bases in between. The CDR3 totals 12 residues. Per germline, CDR1 ENHRY and CDR2 SYGVKD. CDR3: CAISDPGNEQFF. The DNA for the CDR3 is TGTGCCATCAGTGACCCTGGCAATGAGCAGTTCTTC.

The chain is built from TRBV27 and TRBJ2-1; 11 nucleotides align to TRBD2. J was trimmed by 9 bases and V by 5 bases; bases with no gene match: 9. The CDR3 is made up of 15 amino acids. Germline lookup yields CDR1 MNHEY and CDR2 SMNVEV (reference sequence). In nucleotides, the CDR3 is TGTGCCAGCAGTGCCGCTAGCGGGGGGTACGGTGAGCAGTTCTTC. The encoded protein is CASSAASGGYGEQFF.

This chain connects TRBV5-4 to TRBJ2-6; maybe TRBD1 (6 bases). This CDR3 is 20 amino acids long. V dropped 4 bases and J dropped 0 bases, with 23 bases sitting between them. The germline V gene has CDR1 SGHNT and CDR2 YYREEE (reference sequence). The CDR3 bases are TGTGCCAGCAGCCCTCCACAGGGCACAAGTTTTCGCTCTGGGGCCAACGTCCTGACTTTC. Its protein is CASSPPQGTSFRSGANVLTF.